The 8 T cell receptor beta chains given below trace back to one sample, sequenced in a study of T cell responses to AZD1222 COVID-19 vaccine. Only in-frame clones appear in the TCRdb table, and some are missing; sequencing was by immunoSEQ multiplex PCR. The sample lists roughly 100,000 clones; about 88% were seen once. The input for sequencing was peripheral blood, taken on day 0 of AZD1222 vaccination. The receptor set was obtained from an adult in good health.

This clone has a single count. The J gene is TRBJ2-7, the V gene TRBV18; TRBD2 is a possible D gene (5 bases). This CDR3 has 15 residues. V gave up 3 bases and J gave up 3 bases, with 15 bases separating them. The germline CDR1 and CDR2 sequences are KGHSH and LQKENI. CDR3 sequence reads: CASSPLAGEGYEQYF. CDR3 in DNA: TGTGCCAGCTCACCTCTAGCCGGCGAGGGCTACGAGCAGTACTTC.

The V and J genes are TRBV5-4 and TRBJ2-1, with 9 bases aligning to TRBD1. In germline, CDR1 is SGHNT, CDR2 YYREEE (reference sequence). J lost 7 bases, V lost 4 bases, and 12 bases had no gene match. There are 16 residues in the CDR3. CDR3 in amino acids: CASSRTGTGFQNEQFF. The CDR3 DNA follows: TGTGCCAGCAGCAGGACCGGGACAGGGTTTCAAAATGAGCAGTTCTTC. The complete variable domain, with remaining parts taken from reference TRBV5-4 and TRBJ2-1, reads ETGVTQSPTHLIKTRGQQVTLRCSSQSGHNTVSWYQQALGQGPQFIFQYYREEENGRGNFPPRFSGLQFPNYSSELNVNALELDDSALYLCASSRTGTGFQNEQFFGPGTRLTVL.

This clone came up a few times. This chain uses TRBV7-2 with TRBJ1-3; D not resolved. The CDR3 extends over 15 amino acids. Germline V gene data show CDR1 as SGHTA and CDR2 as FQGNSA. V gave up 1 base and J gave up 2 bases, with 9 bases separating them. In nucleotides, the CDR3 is TGTGCCAGCAGCTTAGGCGGGCTCGCTGGAAACACCATATATTTT. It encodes CASSLGGLAGNTIYF.

The CDR3: CASSPWTSGGDEQYF. CDR3 sequence (DNA): TGTGCCAGCAGCCCGTGGACTAGCGGGGGGGACGAGCAGTACTTC. The rearrangement links TRBV5-5 to TRBJ2-7, with 15 bases identical to TRBD2. The CDR3 has 15 residues. Germline V lookup: CDR1 SGHKS, CDR2 YYEKEE (reference sequence). Losses at the gene ends were 4 bases for V and 5 bases for J; bases not matched to a gene: 4.

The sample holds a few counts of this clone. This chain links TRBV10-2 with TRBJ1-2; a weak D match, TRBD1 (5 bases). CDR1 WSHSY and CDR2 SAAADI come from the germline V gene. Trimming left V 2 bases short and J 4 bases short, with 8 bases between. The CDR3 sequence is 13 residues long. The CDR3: CASSEQGLYGYTF. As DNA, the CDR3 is TGCGCCAGCAGTGAGCAGGGCCTCTATGGCTACACCTTC.

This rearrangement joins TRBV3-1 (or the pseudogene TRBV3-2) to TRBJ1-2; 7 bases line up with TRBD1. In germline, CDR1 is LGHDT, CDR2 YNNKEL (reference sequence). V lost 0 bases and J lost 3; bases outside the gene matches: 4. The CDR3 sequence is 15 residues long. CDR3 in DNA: TGTGCCAGCAGCCAAGATAGGGGGCGTCACTATGGCTACACCTTC. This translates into CASSQDRGRHYGYTF.

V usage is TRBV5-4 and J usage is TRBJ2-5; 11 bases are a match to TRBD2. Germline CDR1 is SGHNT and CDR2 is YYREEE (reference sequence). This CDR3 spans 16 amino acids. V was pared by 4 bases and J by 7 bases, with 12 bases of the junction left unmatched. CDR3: CASSPYSGGALGTQYF. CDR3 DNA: TGTGCCAGCAGCCCCTATAGCGGGGGGGCCCTCGGGACCCAGTACTTC. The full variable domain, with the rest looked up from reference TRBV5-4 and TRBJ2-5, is ETGVTQSPTHLIKTRGQQVTLRCSSQSGHNTVSWYQQALGQGPQFIFQYYREEENGRGNFPPRFSGLQFPNYSSELNVNALELDDSALYLCASSPYSGGALGTQYFGPGTRLLVL.

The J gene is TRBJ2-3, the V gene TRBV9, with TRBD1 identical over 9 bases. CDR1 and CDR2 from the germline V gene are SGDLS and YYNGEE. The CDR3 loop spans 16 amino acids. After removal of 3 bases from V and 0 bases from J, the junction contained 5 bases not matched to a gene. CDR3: CASSARTGASTDTQYF. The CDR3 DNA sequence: TGTGCCAGCAGCGCCAGGACAGGGGCTAGCACAGATACGCAGTATTTT.